The 9 T cell receptor beta chains given below trace back to one sample, sequenced in a study of cytomegalovirus exposure and HLA in healthy donors. In the PCR, 60 Vbeta and 13 Jbeta primers were used. Profiling relied on immunoSEQ multiplex PCR, and the TCRdb table lists in-frame clones only, not all of them. The sample has roughly 120,000 clones; roughly two thirds are singletons. Sample: PBMCs. These TCRs come from a man aged 40-49 years in good health and CMV-seronegative.

The V gene is TRBV18, the J gene TRBJ1-3; D is unclear. The length of the CDR3 is 16 residues. The germline V and J ends were trimmed by 4 bases and 0 bases, with 13 bases remaining between them. The V gene's germline CDR1 is KGHSH and CDR2 LQKENI. The DNA of the CDR3 is TGTGCCAGCTCACGCCAGGAAGGATACTCTGGAAACACCATATATTTT. Its protein is CASSRQEGYSGNTIYF.

The gene calls are TRBV2 and TRBJ2-7, with 10 nucleotides matching TRBD2. Germline-derived CDR1 and CDR2 are SNHLY and FYNNEI. The CDR3 consists of 14 residues. V lost 7 bases and J lost 2; bases outside the gene matches: 5. The DNA of the CDR3 is TGTGCCAGCAAACGACTAGCGGGCCCCTACGAGCAGTACTTC. This translates into CASKRLAGPYEQYF.

The chain recombines TRBV5-1 with TRBJ2-2; TRBD1 is a possible D gene (5 bases). The germline CDR1 and CDR2 sequences are SGHRS and YFSETQ. The germline V and J ends were trimmed by 0 bases and 0 bases, with 6 bases remaining between them. This CDR3 is built from 15 residues. CDR3 region: CASSLVQANTGELFF. CDR3 bases: TGCGCCAGCAGCTTGGTACAGGCGAACACCGGGGAGCTGTTTTTT.

The V gene is TRBV28, the J gene TRBJ2-7; possibly TRBD2 for D (6 bases). V gave up 8 bases and J gave up 0 bases, with 20 bases separating them. Germline V gene sequence: CDR1 MDHEN, CDR2 SYDVKM. This CDR3 contains 16 residues. The CDR3, as DNA: TGTGCCAGCGTCCCCCGTGGCGGGGCGAGCTCCTACGAGCAGTACTTC. Its protein product is CASVPRGGASSYEQYF.

This clone was observed once. This chain uses TRBV7-2 with TRBJ2-1; 10 nucleotides match TRBD2. This CDR3 region has 17 residues. Trimming cost V 2 bases and J 1 base; bases outside gene matches: 5. Germline lookup yields CDR1 SGHTA and CDR2 FQGNSA. CDR3: CASSLSLAGRSYNEQFF. CDR3 DNA: TGTGCCAGCAGCTTATCACTAGCGGGGCGATCCTACAATGAGCAGTTCTTC. The complete variable domain, with remaining parts taken from reference TRBV7-2 and TRBJ2-1, reads GAGVSQSPSNKVTEKGKDVELRCDPISGHTALYWYRQSLGQGLEFLIYFQGNSAPDKSGLPSDRFSAERTGGSVSTLTIQRTQQEDSAVYLCASSLSLAGRSYNEQFFGPGTRLTVL.

V and J are TRBV19 and TRBJ2-7; D is undetermined. The V end lost 2 bases, the J end lost 6 bases, and 11 bases lay between the germline ends. The CDR3 runs to 13 residues. Germline loops: CDR1 LNHDA, CDR2 SQIVND (reference sequence). In nucleotides, the CDR3 is TGTGCCAGTAGTATAACTGACACCGCCGAGCAGTACTTC. Encoded protein: CASSITDTAEQYF.

The chain combines TRBV4-1 with TRBJ2-7; perhaps TRBD1 as D (6 bases). Germline V CDR1 and CDR2: MGHRA, YSYEKL. This CDR3 has 13 residues. Trimming took 3 bases from V and 6 from J, leaving 12 bases between them. The CDR3 bases are TGCGCCAGCAGCCATACAGGGTCTGGCGAGCAGTACTTC. It yields the protein CASSHTGSGEQYF.

The rearrangement links TRBV15 to TRBJ2-3, with D hard to call. Deletions cut 1 base from V and 6 bases from J, with 8 bases between. In germline, CDR1 is LNHNV, CDR2 YYDKDF (reference sequence). This CDR3 is built from 13 residues. CDR3 sequence reads: CATSRVWRDTQYF. CDR3 nucleotide sequence: TGTGCCACCAGCAGAGTATGGCGGGATACGCAGTATTTT.

This chain joins TRBV4-1 and TRBJ2-1; the D gene is possibly TRBD2 (5 bases). V lost 4 bases, J lost 0 bases, and 16 bases lay in between. The CDR3 extends over 17 amino acids. Germline CDR1 is MGHRA and CDR2 is YSYEKL. CDR3 residues: CASSPFSVGSSYNEQFF. In DNA, the CDR3 is TGCGCCAGCAGCCCCTTCTCGGTGGGGAGCTCCTACAATGAGCAGTTCTTC.